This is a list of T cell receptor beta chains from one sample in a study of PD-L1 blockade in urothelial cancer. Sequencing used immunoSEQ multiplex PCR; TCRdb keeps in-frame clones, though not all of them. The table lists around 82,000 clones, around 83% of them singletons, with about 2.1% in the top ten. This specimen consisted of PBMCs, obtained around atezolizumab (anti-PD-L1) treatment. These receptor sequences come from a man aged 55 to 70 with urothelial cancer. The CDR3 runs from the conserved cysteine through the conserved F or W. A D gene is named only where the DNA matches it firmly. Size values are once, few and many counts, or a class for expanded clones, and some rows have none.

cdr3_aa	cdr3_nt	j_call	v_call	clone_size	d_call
CASSQGGVTNEKLFF	TGTGCCAGCAGCCAAGGGGGGGTAACTAATGAAAAACTGTTTTTT	TRBJ1-4	TRBV4-2	.	.
CASSPGGRRGTRYEQYF	TGTGCCAGCAGCCCCGGGGGGCGGAGGGGCACTCGGTACGAGCAGTACTTC	TRBJ2-7	TRBV7-2	.	.
CASTQMGGGWDEQYF	TGTGCCAGCACCCAAATGGGGGGGGGATGGGACGAGCAGTACTTC	TRBJ2-7	TRBV6-6	.	TRBD2
CACGLAGAFRETQYF	TGTGCCTGCGGGTTGGCGGGGGCCTTCAGAGAGACCCAGTACTTC	TRBJ2-5	TRBV30	.	.
CATNSGTSGVSAFF	TGTGCCACGAATTCCGGGACTAGCGGAGTCTCTGCCTTCTTC	TRBJ2-1	TRBV6-1	once	TRBD2
CASSSIAGWVDTQYF	TGTGCCAGCAGTTCCATAGCGGGGTGGGTAGATACGCAGTATTTT	TRBJ2-3	TRBV6-1	.	TRBD2
CASSATRVTGNTIYF	TGTGCCAGCAGTGCTACGAGGGTTACTGGAAACACCATATATTTT	TRBJ1-3	TRBV28	.	.
CASSGAGSNYGYTF	TGTGCCAGCAGTGGTGCGGGATCTAACTATGGCTACACCTTC	TRBJ1-2	TRBV6-1	.	.
CASRSTGNTGELFF	TGTGCCAGCAGAAGCACAGGGAACACCGGGGAGCTGTTTTTT	TRBJ2-2	TRBV14	.	.
CASSQGARDEQYF	TGTGCCAGCTCACAGGGGGCGCGTGACGAGCAGTACTTC	TRBJ2-7	TRBV18	.	TRBD1
CASSATRGENEKLFF	TGTGCCAGCAGTGCCACACGGGGGGAAAATGAAAAACTGTTTTTT	TRBJ1-4	TRBV6-1	.	.
CASSLVARATYEQYF	TGTGCCAGCAGCTTAGTCGCCAGGGCGACCTACGAGCAGTACTTC	TRBJ2-7	TRBV7-2	.	.
CATFPGQGTLHNSPLHF	TGTGCCACCTTTCCGGGACAGGGAACCCTTCATAATTCACCCCTCCACTTT	TRBJ1-6	TRBV10-3	.	TRBD1
CASSWMPSGTGELFF	TGTGCCAGTAGTTGGATGCCCTCAGGAACCGGGGAGCTGTTTTTT	TRBJ2-2	TRBV19	.	.
CASSPGTSGYNEQFF	TGTGCCAGCAGCCCGGGGACTAGCGGGTACAATGAGCAGTTCTTC	TRBJ2-1	TRBV7-7	.	TRBD2
CASSLQVRGATNTEAFF	TGTGCCAGCAGCCTCCAGGTCAGGGGGGCAACGAACACTGAAGCTTTCTTT	TRBJ1-1	TRBV4-2	.	TRBD1
CASSLGAGTDTQYF	TGTGCCAGCAGCTTGGGGGCGGGTACAGATACGCAGTATTTT	TRBJ2-3	TRBV5-4	once	.
CASSLSSAASGRWGEQFF	TGTGCCAGCAGTTTATCAAGTGCTGCCAGCGGCCGATGGGGTGAGCAGTTCTTC	TRBJ2-1	TRBV27	once	.
CASLSRRSSPKGAYEQYF	TGTGCCAGCCTCAGCCGACGGTCGTCGCCGAAGGGGGCCTACGAGCAGTACTTC	TRBJ2-7	TRBV6-4	few	.
CSVVGRGQETQYF	TGCAGCGTTGTGGGCAGGGGGCAAGAGACCCAGTACTTC	TRBJ2-5	TRBV29-1	.	TRBD1
CASSPDRGRVNYGYTF	TGTGCCAGCAGCCCCGACAGGGGTAGGGTAAACTATGGCTACACCTTC	TRBJ1-2	TRBV5-6	once	TRBD1
CASSEEGGATEAFF	TGTGCCAGCAGTGAAGAGGGAGGGGCGACTGAAGCTTTCTTT	TRBJ1-1	TRBV2	.	.
CASSARQPEAFF	TGTGCCAGCAGTGCAAGACAGCCTGAAGCTTTCTTT	TRBJ1-1	TRBV6-1	.	.
CASSGLAGRGEQYF	TGTGCCAGCAGTGGACTAGCGGGACGAGGCGAGCAGTACTTC	TRBJ2-7	TRBV6-5	.	TRBD2
CASSEYVRSEQYF	TGTGCCAGCAGTGAATATGTCCGGAGCGAGCAGTACTTC	TRBJ2-7	TRBV25-1	.	.
CASSYSTGPYEQYF	TGTGCCAGCAGTTACTCGACAGGGCCCTACGAGCAGTACTTC	TRBJ2-7	TRBV6-6	.	TRBD1
CASSLLAGDGDNEQFF	TGTGCCAGCAGCTTACTAGCGGGAGATGGAGATAATGAGCAGTTCTTC	TRBJ2-1	TRBV5-6	.	TRBD2
CSVEPGAGDIQYF	TGCAGCGTTGAACCGGGGGCGGGAGACATTCAGTACTTC	TRBJ2-4	TRBV29-1	.	.
CASTNTRGAYGYTF	TGTGCCAGCACAAACACCCGGGGGGCTTATGGCTACACCTTC	TRBJ1-2	TRBV2	.	.
CASSESRSLGTDTQYF	TGCGCCAGCAGTGAGTCTCGGAGCCTCGGCACAGATACGCAGTATTTT	TRBJ2-3	TRBV10-1	once	.
CATSREGGWGGFDYGYTF	TGTGCCACCAGCAGAGAAGGGGGATGGGGGGGATTCGACTATGGCTACACCTTC	TRBJ1-2	TRBV15	.	.
CASSPPGGGGPYEQYF	TGCGCCAGCAGCCCCCCGGGGGGTGGGGGCCCCTACGAGCAGTACTTC	TRBJ2-7	TRBV5-1	.	.
CASSPLGGHTEAFF	TGTGCCAGCAGCCCCTTGGGGGGGCACACTGAAGCTTTCTTT	TRBJ1-1	TRBV7-9	.	.
CSVRPAGNQPQHF	TGCAGCGTTAGACCAGCGGGCAATCAGCCCCAGCATTTT	TRBJ1-5	TRBV29-1	.	.
CASSQTGAGETQYF	TGCGCCAGCAGCCAAACAGGGGCCGGAGAGACCCAGTACTTC	TRBJ2-5	TRBV4-3	.	TRBD1
CASSSPSTDTQYF	TGTGCCAGCAGCTCCCCAAGCACAGATACGCAGTATTTT	TRBJ2-3	TRBV7-6	.	.
CASGRLAGGGEQFF	TGTGCCAGCGGACGACTAGCGGGGGGGGGTGAGCAGTTCTTC	TRBJ2-1	TRBV6-4	.	TRBD2
CASSSAEPRGRKLFF	TGTGCCAGCAGCTCGGCAGAACCCAGGGGACGGAAACTGTTTTTT	TRBJ1-4	TRBV7-9	.	.
CASSLVEDSYEQYF	TGTGCCAGCAGCTTAGTGGAGGATTCCTACGAGCAGTACTTC	TRBJ2-7	TRBV7-9	once	.
CAISRNTGELFF	TGTGCCATCAGTCGGAACACCGGGGAGCTGTTTTTT	TRBJ2-2	TRBV10-3	.	.
CASSYRVQETQYF	TGTGCCAGCAGCTACCGGGTCCAAGAGACCCAGTACTTC	TRBJ2-5	TRBV7-8	.	.
CASSLLTEPHEQYF	TGCGCCAGCAGCTTACTAACGGAGCCCCACGAGCAGTACTTC	TRBJ2-7	TRBV5-1	.	.
CASSPSGQTNSPLHF	TGTGCCAGCAGTCCCTCGGGACAGACGAATTCACCCCTCCACTTT	TRBJ1-6	TRBV6-6	.	TRBD1
CASWLGGQNTGELFF	TGCGCCAGCTGGCTCGGAGGCCAGAACACCGGGGAGCTGTTTTTT	TRBJ2-2	TRBV5-1	.	.
CASSLQGAGELFF	TGCGCCAGCAGCTTACAGGGGGCCGGGGAGCTGTTTTTT	TRBJ2-2	TRBV5-1	.	TRBD1
CASSRDTNEQFF	TGTGCCAGCAGTAGGGACACCAATGAGCAGTTCTTC	TRBJ2-1	TRBV7-2	many	.
CASSSRTAYNEQFF	TGTGCCAGCAGTTCTCGGACAGCCTACAATGAGCAGTTCTTC	TRBJ2-1	TRBV6-5	.	.
CASSPTGPQGDTQYF	TGTGCCAGCTCACCGACGGGACCCCAGGGGGATACGCAGTATTTT	TRBJ2-3	TRBV18	.	.
CASGLVTGASGYTF	TGTGCTAGTGGTTTGGTAACAGGCGCGTCTGGCTACACCTTC	TRBJ1-2	TRBV12-5	.	.
CASSLSQGEKLFF	TGTGCCAGCAGCTTATCACAGGGAGAAAAACTGTTTTTT	TRBJ1-4	TRBV11-2	.	.
CAISESNRRRTSTDTQYF	TGTGCCATCAGTGAGTCGAATCGTCGGCGGACTAGCACAGATACGCAGTATTTT	TRBJ2-3	TRBV10-3	.	.
CASSEDRGGGNEQFF	TGTGCCAGCAGTGAGGACAGGGGGGGCGGCAATGAGCAGTTCTTC	TRBJ2-1	TRBV25-1	.	TRBD1
CASSLYSTVYEQYF	TGTGCCAGCAGTTTATATTCCACAGTCTACGAGCAGTACTTC	TRBJ2-7	TRBV28	once	.